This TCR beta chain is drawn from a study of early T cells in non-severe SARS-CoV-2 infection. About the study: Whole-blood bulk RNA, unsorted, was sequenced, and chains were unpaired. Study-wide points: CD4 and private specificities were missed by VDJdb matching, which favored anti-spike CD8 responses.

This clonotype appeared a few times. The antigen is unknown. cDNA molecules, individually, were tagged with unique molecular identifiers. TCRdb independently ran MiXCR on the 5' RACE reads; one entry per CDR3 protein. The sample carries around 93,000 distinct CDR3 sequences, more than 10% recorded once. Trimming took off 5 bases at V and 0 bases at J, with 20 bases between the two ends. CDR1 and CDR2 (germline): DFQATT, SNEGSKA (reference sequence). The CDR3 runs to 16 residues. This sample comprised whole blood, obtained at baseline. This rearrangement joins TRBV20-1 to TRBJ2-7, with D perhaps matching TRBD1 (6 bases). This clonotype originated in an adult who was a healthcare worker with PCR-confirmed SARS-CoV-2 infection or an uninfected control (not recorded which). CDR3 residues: CSARRRAGDPSYEQYF. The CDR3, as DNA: TGCAGTGCTCGTCGCAGGGCAGGGGATCCCTCCTACGAGCAGTACTTC.